A selection of T cell receptor beta chains follows, all from one sample in a study of CD8+CD57+ T cells in acquired aplastic anemia. TCRdb redid the calling of the reads with MiXCR, one entry per CDR3 protein. The sample contains about 220,000 distinct CDR3 sequences, about a third of which appear only once. Sequences were obtained from sorted CD4+, CD8+, or CD8+CD57+ T cells (not recorded which) from PBMCs. Source of these receptors: a human donor in good health, serving as a control. The CDR3 runs from the conserved cysteine through the conserved F or W. D genes are given only for firm matches. The listing skips clone size in some rows; elsewhere it reads once, few, many or a size class.

-,TRBV6-1,-,TRBJ2-7,TGTGCCAGCAGAAAAGGACTGGGCGAAGGATTGCAGTACTTC,CASRKGLGEGLQYF
-,TRBV29-1,many,TRBJ1-2,TGCAGCGTGGGCCTAAACCAGCAAACTAATACTGGCTACACCTTC,CSVGLNQQTNTGYTF
-,TRBV2,-,TRBJ1-1,TGTGCCAGCAGTTACCTTCAGGGAAACACTGAAGCTTTCTTT,CASSYLQGNTEAFF
-,TRBV29-1,few,TRBJ1-4,TGCAGCGTTGAAGAAGAAGGGGCGGGGGAAAAACTGTTTTTT,CSVEEEGAGEKLFF
-,TRBV3-1,-,TRBJ2-2,TGTGCCAGCAGCCAAAACCGTCTGACCGGGGAGCTGTTTTTT,CASSQNRLTGELFF
-,TRBV7-9,many,TRBJ1-1,TGTGCCAGCAGCTTAGATCGGGGAAGCACTGAAGCTTTCTTT,CASSLDRGSTEAFF
-,TRBV5-5,-,TRBJ2-5,TGTGCCAGCAGCTTACTTCCCGGGGGGCCACAAGAGACCCAGTACTTC,CASSLLPGGPQETQYF
TRBD1,TRBV20-1,many,TRBJ1-3,TGCAGTGCTAGGACAGGGCCTGGAAACACCATATATTTT,CSARTGPGNTIYF
TRBD1,TRBV9,many,TRBJ1-2,TGTGCCAGCAGCGGCCGAGGGAGGACAGGGGGCTGGTATGGCTACACCTTC,CASSGRGRTGGWYGYTF
-,TRBV4-2,-,TRBJ1-1,TGTGCCAGCAGCCAAGATGGACCATCACCAAAGGGGAACACTGAAGCTTTCTTT,CASSQDGPSPKGNTEAFF
TRBD1,TRBV7-3,-,TRBJ1-3,TGTGCCAGCAGCCCGGCAGGGGGCGGCTCTGGAAACACCATATATTTT,CASSPAGGGSGNTIYF
TRBD1,TRBV12-3/TRBV12-4,-,TRBJ2-1,TGTGCCAGCAGTTTCAAGACAGGGATAAGTGAGCAGTTCTTC,CASSFKTGISEQFF
TRBD1,TRBV24-1,many,TRBJ1-5,TGTGCCACCAGTGATCCCCATACCCACGACAGGGTGGTGATTAGCAATCAGCCCCAGCATTTT,CATSDPHTHDRVVISNQPQHF
TRBD1,TRBV5-1,many,TRBJ1-2,TGCGCCAGCAGCTTGACAGGGGGGATAAACTATGGCTACACCTTC,CASSLTGGINYGYTF
TRBD1,TRBV10-3,once,TRBJ1-5,TGTGCCATCAGTGAGTCCCCTAGGGGGCCGCAGCCCCAGCATTTT,CAISESPRGPQPQHF
TRBD2,TRBV5-1,-,TRBJ2-5,TGCGCCAGCAGCCCGGGGGGGGGCCAAGAGACCCAGTACTTC,CASSPGGGQETQYF
-,TRBV19,-,TRBJ1-1,TGTGCCAGTAGTCTGGCCGGGACTCACTTTCAGGCCTTT,CASSLAGTHFQAF
-,TRBV27,-,TRBJ2-3,TGTGCCAGCAGTTTAAGACTCCCCGTGGCGGATACGCAGTATTTT,CASSLRLPVADTQYF
-,TRBV5-4,-,TRBJ2-1,TGTGCCAGCAGCTTGGCCCCGGACGGATACAATGAGCAGTTCTTC,CASSLAPDGYNEQFF
-,TRBV29-1,once,TRBJ1-3,TGCAGCGTTGAAGATTTTGGGCCGCTAAACACCATATATTTT,CSVEDFGPLNTIYF
-,TRBV5-1,few,TRBJ2-1,TGCGCCAGCAGCGTACGACCGCAGGGGTCAATGCAGCAGTTCTTC,CASSVRPQGSMQQFF
-,TRBV20-1,many,TRBJ1-1,TGCAGTGCCCGTATCAGCTCGACAGGAGAAGCTTTCTTT,CSARISSTGEAFF
-,TRBV27,-,TRBJ2-2,TGTGCCAGCAGTTTGGTGAACACCGGGGAGCTGTTTTTT,CASSLVNTGELFF
-,TRBV3-1,few,TRBJ1-1,TGTGCCAGCAGCCAAAATGGACTGGTTTTGGCAAAGAACACTGAAGCTTTCTTT,CASSQNGLVLAKNTEAFF
TRBD1,TRBV7-9,many,TRBJ1-4,TGTGCCAGCAGCTTAATCAGGGGGCCTGAAAAACTGTTTTTT,CASSLIRGPEKLFF
-,TRBV7-8,many,TRBJ2-1,TGTGCCAGCAGCCCGCGGACAGTGGGCGATGAGCAGTTCTTC,CASSPRTVGDEQFF
-,TRBV10-3,-,TRBJ2-7,TGTGCCACCCGAACGGGCGGACTCCCGGGTGAGCAGTACTTC,CATRTGGLPGEQYF
TRBD2,TRBV2,many,TRBJ2-3,TGTGCCTCCCGACCACTTAGCGGGACGGCAGATACGCAGTATTTT,CASRPLSGTADTQYF
-,TRBV10-1,many,TRBJ1-1,TGCGCCAGCAGTGAGCCCCCCGGACGAAAAGAAGCTTTCTTT,CASSEPPGRKEAFF
-,TRBV4-2,-,TRBJ2-3,TGTGCCAGCAGCCCGGTGGGTGAGGGTGCGGCAGATACGCAGTATTTT,CASSPVGEGAADTQYF
TRBD1,TRBV2,-,TRBJ1-2,TGTGCCAGCAGTGAAGCGGGACAGAGGAATTATGGCTACACCTTC,CASSEAGQRNYGYTF
-,TRBV7-2,many,TRBJ2-5,TGTGCCAGCAGCTTGACCTTCCAAGAGACCCAGTACTTC,CASSLTFQETQYF
-,TRBV20-1,many,TRBJ2-2,TGCAGTGCTAGTGCCAGACAAACCGGGGAGCTGTTTTTT,CSASARQTGELFF
-,TRBV24-1,many,TRBJ2-1,TGTGCCACCAGTGACCCCACAAGCGCAGGACAGCAGTTCTTC,CATSDPTSAGQQFF
-,TRBV7-8,-,TRBJ2-1,TGTGCCAGCAGCTCCGGGGTTACGGGTGGACAGTTCTTC,CASSSGVTGGQFF
-,TRBV5-4,many,TRBJ2-1,TGTGCCAGCAGCGAGGAATCCTACAATGAGCAGTTCTTC,CASSEESYNEQFF
-,TRBV19,many,TRBJ2-7,TGTGCCAGTAGTACAGACAGGGAGGGCGAGCAGTACTTC,CASSTDREGEQYF
-,TRBV5-1,-,TRBJ2-7,TGCGCCAGCAGCTTCGCCACAGGAGGATCCTACGAGCAGTACTTC,CASSFATGGSYEQYF
TRBD1,TRBV20-1,-,TRBJ2-7,TGCAGTGCTACCGGGACAGCGAGCGGCGAGCAGTACTTC,CSATGTASGEQYF
TRBD1,TRBV5-1,few,TRBJ1-6,TGCGCCAGCAGCCCAAACAGACAGGGGATTCTATCACCCCTCCACTTT,CASSPNRQGILSPLHF
TRBD2,TRBV15,-,TRBJ2-1,TGTGCCACCAGCATATGGACTAGCGGGGGGGCCAATGAGCAGTTCTTC,CATSIWTSGGANEQFF
-,TRBV10-3,-,TRBJ2-2,TGTGCCAGCAGTCAAACGTGGCAGGCGAACACCGGGGAGCTGTTTTTT,CASSQTWQANTGELFF
-,TRBV5-6,few,TRBJ1-2,TGTGCCAGCAACCCTTTCGAAGTGGGGGCTGGCTACACCTTC,CASNPFEVGAGYTF
TRBD2,TRBV18,-,TRBJ2-5,TGTGCCAGCTCACCTAGCGGGAGGATAGAGACCCAGTACTTC,CASSPSGRIETQYF
-,TRBV6-1,many,TRBJ1-5,TGTGCCAGCAGGACGGCGAGCAATCAGCCCCAGCATTTT,CASRTASNQPQHF
-,TRBV7-2,few,TRBJ2-7,TGTGCCAGCAGCTTAGCCGGCGTGGGGAGGGGGCTCAACTACGAGCAGTACTTC,CASSLAGVGRGLNYEQYF
-,TRBV3-1,-,TRBJ1-1,TGTGCCGGCAGCCTACGAGACACTGAAGCTTTCTTT,CAGSLRDTEAFF
TRBD1,TRBV11-2,-,TRBJ1-2,TGTGCCAGCAGCTTATATGTGGGGACAGGGTTCACCGGTCGGGTTGGCTACACCTTC,CASSLYVGTGFTGRVGYTF
TRBD2,TRBV9,many,TRBJ2-1,TGTGCCAGCAGCGTTGCGACTAGCGGTGAGCAGTTCTTC,CASSVATSGEQFF
TRBD1,TRBV2,many,TRBJ1-1,TGTGCCAGCTACAGGGGTTTGAACACTGAAGCTTTCTTT,CASYRGLNTEAFF
-,TRBV9,-,TRBJ2-7,TGTGCCAGCAGCGTAGCTCCCGGCGTGTCCTACGAGCAGTACTTC,CASSVAPGVSYEQYF
-,TRBV7-6,-,TRBJ1-2,TGTGCCTCCGTGGCAGGGAGGTCGAACTATGGCTACACCTTC,CASVAGRSNYGYTF
TRBD1,TRBV4-1,few,TRBJ1-3,TGCGCCAGCAGCCAAGTGACAGGGTACGACCGAAACACCATATATTTT,CASSQVTGYDRNTIYF
-,TRBV10-3,few,TRBJ1-1,TGTGCCAGCAGTGCAAGTCGTTACCGAGGGGACACTGAAGCTTTCTTT,CASSASRYRGDTEAFF
TRBD1,TRBV3-1,few,TRBJ2-7,TGTGCCAGCAGCCCCAGACGGACAGGGAGAAACGAGCAGTACTTC,CASSPRRTGRNEQYF
-,TRBV12-3/TRBV12-4,-,TRBJ2-5,TGTGCCAGCAGTCCAACGACGAATTATGGGACCCAGTACTTC,CASSPTTNYGTQYF
TRBD1,TRBV20-1,many,TRBJ1-2,TGCAGTGCTACAACAGGGGGTAATTATGGCTACACCTTC,CSATTGGNYGYTF
-,TRBV5-5,-,TRBJ2-1,TGTGCCAGCAGCTCGGCTCTCGATGAGCAGTTCTTC,CASSSALDEQFF
TRBD2,TRBV7-2,many,TRBJ2-3,TGTGCCAGCAGCTCTAGCGGTACTAGCACAGATACGCAGTATTTT,CASSSSGTSTDTQYF
TRBD1,TRBV19,-,TRBJ1-5,TGTGCCAGTAGTATAAGGACAGGCGGCAATCAGCCCCAGCATTTT,CASSIRTGGNQPQHF